A selection of T cell receptor beta chains follows, all from one sample in a study of STAT5B mutations in CD4+ large granular lymphocyte leukemia. TCRdb's table, derived via immunoSEQ multiplex PCR, lists solely in-frame clones and lacks some. The repertoire consists of tens of thousands of clones, with just under 75% occurring once and the leading ten covering roughly 1%. Source material: CD4+ T cells from blood buffy coats. These receptors were taken from a human donor in good health. CDR3s include the opening cysteine and the closing phenylalanine or tryptophan. A D gene is named only where the DNA matches it firmly.

D	V	length	J	CDR3
TRBD1	TRBV10-1	15	TRBJ2-2	CASSWDRRPAGELFF
NA	TRBV7-9	13	TRBJ2-5	CASSLAHLETQYF
NA	TRBV7-2	12	TRBJ1-6	CASSLVGSPLHF
NA	TRBV19	15	TRBJ2-3	CASSISGDYADTQYF
TRBD1	TRBV6-5	15	TRBJ1-3	CASSTGGISGNTIYF
TRBD1	TRBV7-2	15	TRBJ1-5	CASSSEDRVYQPQHF
NA	TRBV30	15	TRBJ2-5	CAWREGPRIFGPQYF
NA	TRBV2	13	TRBJ1-2	CASSVVGIDGYTF
NA	TRBV7-9	16	TRBJ1-2	CASTPVTLRGFYGYTF
TRBD2	TRBV28	14	TRBJ2-7	CASSLSGGGHEQYF
NA	TRBV5-1	14	TRBJ2-1	CASSLGDNYNEQFF
NA	TRBV29-1	15	TRBJ2-1	CSVVGLTRRYNEQFF
NA	TRBV18	15	TRBJ2-2	CASSPQGTGTGELFF
TRBD1	TRBV18	14	TRBJ1-5	CASSPGTANQPQHF
NA	TRBV20-1	11	TRBJ2-3	CSARITDTQYF
NA	TRBV2	15	TRBJ1-1	CASSALGGLNTEAFF
TRBD1	TRBV10-3	14	TRBJ1-3	CAIGQALSGNTIYF